This T cell receptor (beta chain) was recorded in a study of cytomegalovirus exposure and HLA in healthy donors. Findings and limits, study-wide: Researchers had no immune exposure information except CMV serostatus available.

The V end lost 3 bases, the J end lost 8 bases, and 16 bases lay between the germline ends. CDR1 is GTSNPN, CDR2 SVGIG, per germline (reference sequence). The CDR3 is 13 residues long. About this clone: Antigen unknown.

Both 60 Vbeta primers and 13 Jbeta primers went into the PCR. Produced via immunoSEQ multiplex PCR; TCRdb's table is partial and in-frame only. This sample has 110,000 or so clones; roughly 70% occur once, and the top ten carry roughly 8.3%. The V gene is TRBV30, the J gene TRBJ1-2; the D gene is possibly TRBD1 (6 bases). The specimen sequenced was PBMCs. The TCR was taken from a man between 18 and 35 years old in good health and CMV-seropositive. CDR3 in amino acids: CAWSHGGGRGYTF. The DNA for the CDR3 is TGTGCCTGGAGCCATGGCGGGGGGCGCGGCTACACCTTC.